These 31 T cell receptor beta chains were all obtained from the same sample, sequenced in a study of cytomegalovirus exposure and HLA in healthy donors. Both 60 Vbeta primers and 13 Jbeta primers went into the PCR. Method: immunoSEQ multiplex PCR; TCRdb's copy keeps in-frame clones and lacks some. This table holds hundreds of thousands of clones, around 90% found once. Material for sequencing was PBMCs. All receptors come from a woman aged 18-30 years in good health and CMV-seronegative.

The genes are TRBV5-1 and TRBJ1-2; D gene ambiguous. The CDR3 consists of 14 residues. Per germline, CDR1 SGHRS and CDR2 YFSETQ. V was pared by 0 bases and J by 2 bases, with 8 bases between. The chain's CDR3 is CASSLEAGNYGYTF. The CDR3 coding sequence is TGCGCCAGCAGCTTGGAGGCAGGAAACTATGGCTACACCTTC.

This CDR3 is CATDPGQGNTGELFF. The CDR3 DNA reads TGTGCCACAGATCCGGGACAGGGGAACACCGGGGAGCTGTTTTTT. The chain links TRBV19 to TRBJ2-2; 9 nucleotides match TRBD1. Germline V gene lookup returns CDR1 LNHDA and CDR2 SQIVND (reference sequence). Trimming cost V 10 bases and J 1 base; bases outside gene matches: 7. The CDR3 covers 15 residues.

V gene TRBV9 combines with J gene TRBJ1-4; D possibly corresponds to TRBD1 (5 bases). V was shortened by 0 bases and J by 5 bases, with 8 bases between the two germline ends. This CDR3 has 14 residues. From germline, CDR1 is SGDLS and CDR2 YYNGEE. CDR3 sequence reads: CASSVGGRNEKLFF. The CDR3 DNA sequence: TGTGCCAGCAGCGTAGGGGGGAGGAATGAAAAACTGTTTTTT.

The chain joins TRBV13 to TRBJ1-4, with 12 bases identical to TRBD1. With 1 base clipped from V and 7 bases from J, the junction kept 10 bases outside the gene matches. The CDR3 consists of 18 residues. Germline assignment: CDR1 PRHDT and CDR2 FYEKMQ (reference sequence). CDR3 bases: TGTGCCAGCAGCTTAGCGGGACAGGGGGCGTCTAGGTTTGAAAAACTGTTTTTT. Its protein product is CASSLAGQGASRFEKLFF.

This chain uses TRBV15 with TRBJ1-4, with 8 nucleotides matching TRBD1. Germline V gene sequence: CDR1 LNHNV, CDR2 YYDKDF (reference sequence). J gave up 7 bases and V 2 bases, and 3 bases lay outside the gene matches. CDR3 length: 14 residues. CDR3 in DNA: TGTGCCACCAGCAGACAGGGGGCAGGTGAAAAACTGTTTTTT. The encoded protein is CATSRQGAGEKLFF.

On this clone itself: One junction end does not reproduce the germline sequence, and a read error may be involved. CDR3 sequence reads: CSSSLARWTSGDSSYEQYF. The CDR3 DNA follows: TGTTCCAGCAGCTTAGCGCGGTGGACTAGCGGGGACAGCTCCTACGAGCAGTACTTC. The rearrangement links TRBV7-9 to TRBJ2-7; 12 nucleotides line up with TRBD2. The CDR3 has 19 amino acids. Germline CDR1 and CDR2: SEHNR and FQNEAQ (reference sequence).

This clone was seen once. The identical CDR3 is also encoded by other nucleotide sequences in the sample. The rearrangement joins TRBV9 to TRBJ1-1; 8 positions match TRBD1. This CDR3 has 12 residues. The V segment lost 0 bases and the J segment 8 bases; nucleotides outside the gene matches: 0. The germline V gene encodes CDR1 SGDLS and CDR2 YYNGEE. CDR3 nucleotides: TGTGCCAGCAGCGTAGGGACAGGGGAAGCTTTCTTT. The encoded protein is CASSVGTGEAFF.

This sequence joins TRBV6-6 and TRBJ2-1, with D uncertain. With 1 base removed from V and 0 bases from J, the gap between germline ends came to 7 bases. CDR3 length equals 15 residues. Germline CDR1 is MNHNY and CDR2 is SVGAGI (reference sequence). In DNA form, the CDR3 reads TGTGCCAGCAGTTACTATCCGAGCTCCTACAATGAGCAGTTCTTC. It yields the protein CASSYYPSSYNEQFF.

The rearrangement links TRBV6-1 to TRBJ1-1; D remains ambiguous. The germline V and J ends were trimmed by 7 bases and 2 bases, with 14 bases remaining between them. Looked up from germline, CDR1 is MNHNS and CDR2 is SASEGT. CDR3 length: 14 amino acids. The DNA for the CDR3 is TGTGCCAGCATAACTAGGACGGCCAACACTGAAGCTTTCTTT. It encodes CASITRTANTEAFF.

This clone was recorded once. Here the CDR3 reads CASSLQGTSYEQYF. The CDR3 DNA reads as TGTGCCAGCAGTTTACAGGGCACCTCTTACGAGCAGTACTTC. The chain uses TRBV27 and TRBJ2-7, with a tentative D call TRBD1 (5 bases). The CDR3 is 14 residues long. The V gene's germline CDR1 is MNHEY and CDR2 SMNVEV (reference sequence). V was clipped by 2 bases and J by 4 bases, with 12 bases between them.

CDR3 sequence reads: CASSSPPSGIINEQFF. In DNA, the CDR3 is TGTGCCAGCAGCTCTCCTCCTAGCGGTATCATCAATGAGCAGTTCTTC. V and J are TRBV13 and TRBJ2-1; 7 bases align to TRBD2. Germline V CDR1 and CDR2: PRHDT, FYEKMQ (reference sequence). After removal of 4 bases from V and 6 bases from J, the junction contained 12 bases not matched to a gene. This CDR3 spans 16 amino acids. The variable domain in full, with the rest retrieved from reference TRBV13 and TRBJ2-1, is AAGVIQSPRHLIKEKRETATLKCYPIPRHDTVYWYQQGPGQDPQFLISFYEKMQSDKGSIPDRFSAQQFSDYHSELNMSSLELGDSALYFCASSSPPSGIINEQFFGPGTRLTVL.

The chain joins TRBV6-1 to TRBJ2-7; D is possibly TRBD1 (6 bases). The V gene lost 6 bases and the J gene lost 0 bases, with 12 bases spanning the gap. This CDR3 comprises 14 residues. From germline, CDR1 is MNHNS and CDR2 SASEGT. The CDR3 nucleotides are TGTGCCAGCAGAATGGACAGTGCCTCCTACGAGCAGTACTTC. As protein: CASRMDSASYEQYF.

The CDR3 protein is CASSLAIGTGTQETQYF. The CDR3 bases are TGTGCCAGCAGCTTGGCCATCGGGACAGGGACCCAAGAGACCCAGTACTTC. The V and J genes are TRBV5-8 and TRBJ2-5, with TRBD1 matching 9 bases. Per germline, CDR1 SGHTS and CDR2 YDEGEE. The CDR3 contains 17 residues. With V trimmed by 0 bases and J by 1 base, 7 bases remained unmatched.

The CDR3 protein is CASSVGTGIYTVNEQYF. CDR3 DNA: TGTGCCAGCAGCGTAGGGACAGGGATTTATACGGTAAACGAGCAGTACTTC. This sequence joins TRBV9 and TRBJ2-7, with TRBD1 identical over 8 bases. Per germline, CDR1 SGDLS and CDR2 YYNGEE. This CDR3 is built from 17 residues. Unmatched junction bases numbered 13, after V lost 0 bases and J lost 5 bases. Looking up the rest from reference TRBV9 and TRBJ2-7 gives the full variable domain: DSGVTQTPKHLITATGQRVTLRCSPRSGDLSVYWYQQSLDQGLQFLIQYYNGEERAKGNILERFSAQQFPDLHSELNLSSLELGDSALYFCASSVGTGIYTVNEQYFGPGTRLTVT.

This clone appeared a single time. The CDR3, as DNA: TGCGCCAGCAGCCAAGCGGGACTAGCGGGGACACCCTACGAGCAGTACTTC. As protein: CASSQAGLAGTPYEQYF. The chain has TRBV4-1 and TRBJ2-7; TRBD2 matches 13 bases. Trimming removed 1 base from V and 2 bases from J; junction bases left unmatched: 5. The CDR3 is made up of 17 amino acids. Germline values: CDR1 MGHRA, CDR2 YSYEKL.

The rearrangement links TRBV5-1 to TRBJ1-4; maybe TRBD1 (5 bases). CDR1 SGHRS and CDR2 YFSETQ come from the germline V gene. With 0 bases removed from V and 7 bases from J, the gap between germline ends came to 13 bases. This CDR3 has 15 residues. CDR3 nucleotides: TGCGCCAGCAGCTTGGCGCTAGGGGCCGGTGAAAAACTGTTTTTT. Translated, it gives CASSLALGAGEKLFF.

V is TRBV9 and J is TRBJ2-1; TRBD2 matches 9 bases. Germline CDR1 SGDLS, CDR2 YYNGEE. The CDR3 loop spans 15 amino acids. After removal of 2 bases from V and 5 bases from J, the junction contained 5 bases not matched to a gene. CDR3 loop: CASSVRLADNNEQFF. The CDR3 bases are TGTGCCAGCAGCGTGCGACTAGCGGACAACAATGAGCAGTTCTTC. Full variable domain (outside the CDR3, taken from reference TRBV9 and TRBJ2-1): DSGVTQTPKHLITATGQRVTLRCSPRSGDLSVYWYQQSLDQGLQFLIQYYNGEERAKGNILERFSAQQFPDLHSELNLSSLELGDSALYFCASSVRLADNNEQFFGPGTRLTVL.

This chain connects TRBV19 to TRBJ2-1, with D perhaps matching TRBD1 (5 bases). CDR3 length equals 13 residues. Germline V gene data show CDR1 as LNHDA and CDR2 as SQIVND (reference sequence). Trimming took off 1 base at V and 8 bases at J, with 9 bases between the two ends. CDR3 nucleotides: TGTGCCAGTAGTATAGCAGGGAAGTATGAGCAGTTCTTC. The encoded protein is CASSIAGKYEQFF.

This chain links TRBV5-5 with TRBJ1-2; D remains unclear. Germline CDR1 SGHKS, CDR2 YYEKEE (reference sequence). Trimming removed 0 bases from V and 7 bases from J, with 10 bases in between. This CDR3 has 13 residues. The CDR3 sequence is CASSLESMSGYTF. The CDR3 nucleotides read TGTGCCAGCAGCTTGGAGAGTATGAGTGGCTACACCTTC.

The V and J genes are TRBV9 and TRBJ2-3, with 9 bases aligning to TRBD2. The V segment lost 0 bases and the J segment 5 bases; nucleotides outside the gene matches: 7. CDR1 is SGDLS, CDR2 YYNGEE, per germline. CDR3 size: 16 residues. This CDR3 reads CASSVEAGGPLDTQYF. The CDR3 DNA sequence: TGTGCCAGCAGCGTAGAGGCGGGGGGGCCTCTAGATACGCAGTATTTT.

The rearrangement uses TRBV2 and TRBJ2-7, with TRBD1 matching over 7 bases. Germline V CDR1 and CDR2: SNHLY, FYNNEI. CDR3 length: 14 amino acids. V shed 6 bases, J shed 7 bases, and the junction held 12 bases outside the gene matches. CDR3 DNA sequence: TGTGCCAGCAGGGGGACCCGACAGGGTTGGGAGCAGTACTTC. Translating gives CASRGTRQGWEQYF.

This sequence joins TRBV7-3 and TRBJ1-1; 7 nucleotides align to TRBD1. The germline gives CDR1 SGHTA, CDR2 FQGTGA. V shed 2 bases, J shed 1 base, and the junction held 4 bases outside the gene matches. The CDR3 extends over 15 amino acids. The chain's CDR3 is CASSLVGTANTEAFF. The DNA of the CDR3 is TGTGCCAGCAGCTTAGTTGGGACAGCGAACACTGAAGCTTTCTTT. Full variable domain (rest looked up from reference TRBV7-3 and TRBJ1-1): GAGVSQTPSNKVTEKGKYVELRCDPISGHTALYWYRQSLGQGPEFLIYFQGTGAADDSGLPNDRFFAVRPEGSVSTLKIQRTERGDSAVYLCASSLVGTANTEAFFGQGTRLTVV.

The count of this clone is one. The chain carries TRBV7-3 and TRBJ2-5; 8 bases line up with TRBD1. Unmatched junction bases numbered 7, after V lost 4 bases and J lost 0 bases. The CDR3 spans 16 residues. Germline assignment: CDR1 SGHTA and CDR2 FQGTGA. This CDR3 is CASSSRQGTNQETQYF. The CDR3 DNA reads TGTGCCAGCAGCTCAAGACAGGGGACCAACCAAGAGACCCAGTACTTC. Using reference TRBV7-3 and TRBJ2-5 for the parts outside the CDR3, the full variable domain is GAGVSQTPSNKVTEKGKYVELRCDPISGHTALYWYRQSLGQGPEFLIYFQGTGAADDSGLPNDRFFAVRPEGSVSTLKIQRTERGDSAVYLCASSSRQGTNQETQYFGPGTRLLVL.

The chain combines TRBV5-1 with TRBJ2-1; TRBD2 agrees at 8 bases. Germline V gives CDR1 SGHRS, CDR2 YFSETQ. J gave up 2 bases and V 4 bases, and 14 bases lay outside the gene matches. The length of the CDR3 is 18 residues. Here the CDR3 DNA reads TGCGCCAGCAGCGTGGGACCCTGGTCGGGGGGGCCCTACAATGAGCAGTTCTTC. Protein: CASSVGPWSGGPYNEQFF.

This clone appeared a single time. The rearrangement links TRBV19 to TRBJ1-2; D uncertain. This CDR3 has 12 amino acids. CDR1 LNHDA and CDR2 SQIVND come from the germline V gene (reference sequence). Trimming took 6 bases from V and 8 from J, leaving 13 bases between them. CDR3 nucleotide sequence: TGTGCCAGTAGGTCAGGTTTCCTAGGCTACACCTTC. Translated, it gives CASRSGFLGYTF.

The chain links TRBV5-5 to TRBJ1-2; D is unclear. The CDR3 consists of 13 residues. Between the trimmed V and J ends, which lost 3 bases and 7 bases, there was a span of 13 bases. Germline V lookup: CDR1 SGHKS, CDR2 YYEKEE (reference sequence). CDR3 region: CASSSPLSPGYTF. The CDR3 DNA follows: TGTGCCAGCAGCTCCCCCTTGTCCCCTGGCTACACCTTC.

This clone was observed once. The chain has TRBV5-1 and TRBJ2-1; 7 bases fit TRBD2. Germline V gives CDR1 SGHRS, CDR2 YFSETQ. The CDR3 runs to 13 residues. Trimming removed 7 bases from V and 4 bases from J; junction bases left unmatched: 5. The CDR3 DNA sequence: TGCGCCAGCTTCGGGGGACTATACAATGAGCAGTTCTTC. Its protein is CASFGGLYNEQFF.

The chain uses TRBV29-1 and TRBJ1-3, with 10 bases fitting TRBD1. Germline CDR1 and CDR2: SQVTM and ANQGSEA. The CDR3 runs 13 residues. Trimming took 7 bases from V and 6 from J; bases not matched to a gene: 6. The CDR3: CSGTGGFLNTIYF. The CDR3 bases are TGCAGCGGGACAGGGGGGTTTCTAAACACCATATATTTT.

The rearrangement links TRBV19 to TRBJ2-5, with a possible D match to TRBD2 (6 bases). The germline V gene encodes CDR1 LNHDA and CDR2 SQIVND (reference sequence). The CDR3 consists of 13 residues. Trimming stripped 5 bases from V and 4 bases from J, with 11 bases between. In nucleotides, the CDR3 is TGTGCCAGTAGTGGTAGCGGAGGAGAGACCCAGTACTTC. It is translated as CASSGSGGETQYF.

The chain employs TRBV7-2 and TRBJ2-7; 15 bases map to TRBD2. This CDR3 region has 16 residues. From germline, CDR1 is SGHTA and CDR2 FQGNSA. V dropped 1 base and J dropped 7; count of bases not matched to a gene: 5. The DNA of the CDR3 is TGTGCCAGCAGCTTAGGGACTAGCGGGGGGGCAAGGGAGCAGTACTTC. Protein: CASSLGTSGGAREQYF.

The CDR3 DNA reads TGCAGCGTTGACGGGACAGGGGAAGAGCAGTACTTC. Amino acids: CSVDGTGEEQYF. The J gene is TRBJ2-7, the V gene TRBV29-1; TRBD1 matches at 10 bases. There are 12 residues in the CDR3. Germline V gene sequence: CDR1 SQVTM, CDR2 ANQGSEA. Trimming took 3 bases from V and 7 from J; bases not matched to a gene: 3.